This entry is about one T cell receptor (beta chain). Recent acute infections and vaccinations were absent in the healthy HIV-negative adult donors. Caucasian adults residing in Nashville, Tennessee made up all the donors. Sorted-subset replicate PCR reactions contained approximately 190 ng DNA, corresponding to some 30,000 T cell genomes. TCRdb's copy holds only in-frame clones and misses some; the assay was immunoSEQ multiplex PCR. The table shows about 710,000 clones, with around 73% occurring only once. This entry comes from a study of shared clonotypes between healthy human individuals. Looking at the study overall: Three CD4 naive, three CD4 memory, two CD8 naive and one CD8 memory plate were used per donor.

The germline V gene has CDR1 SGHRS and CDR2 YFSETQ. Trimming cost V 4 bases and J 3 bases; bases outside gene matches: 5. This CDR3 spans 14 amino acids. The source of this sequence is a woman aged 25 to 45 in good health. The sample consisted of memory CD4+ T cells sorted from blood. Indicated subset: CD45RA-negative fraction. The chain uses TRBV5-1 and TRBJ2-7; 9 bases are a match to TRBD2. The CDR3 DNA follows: TGCGCCAGCAGCGAGGCGGGAGGGGACTACGAGCAGTACTTC. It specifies CASSEAGGDYEQYF.